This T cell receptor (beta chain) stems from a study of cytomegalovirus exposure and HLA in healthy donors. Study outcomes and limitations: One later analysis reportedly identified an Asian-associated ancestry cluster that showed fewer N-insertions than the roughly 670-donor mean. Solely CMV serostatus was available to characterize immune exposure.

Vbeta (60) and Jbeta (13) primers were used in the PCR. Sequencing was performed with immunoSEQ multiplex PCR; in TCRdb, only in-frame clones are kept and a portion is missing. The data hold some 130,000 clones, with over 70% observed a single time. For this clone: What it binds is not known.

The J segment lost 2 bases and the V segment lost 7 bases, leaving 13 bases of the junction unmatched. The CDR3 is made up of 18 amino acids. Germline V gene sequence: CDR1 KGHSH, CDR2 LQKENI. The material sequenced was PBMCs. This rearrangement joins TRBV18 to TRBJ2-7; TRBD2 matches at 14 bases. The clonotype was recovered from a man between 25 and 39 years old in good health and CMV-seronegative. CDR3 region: CASWGGTGTSGSAYEQYF. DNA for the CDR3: TGTGCCAGCTGGGGGGGCACCGGGACTAGCGGGAGTGCCTACGAGCAGTACTTC.